Listed below are T cell receptor beta chains from one sample, sequenced in a study of shared clonotypes between healthy human individuals. Using immunoSEQ multiplex PCR, the repertoire was profiled, and TCRdb retains in-frame clones only, with some absent. This sample yields approximately 1.5 million clones, of which less than 99% are seen a single time; approximately 0.4% belongs to the top ten. The sample consisted of naive CD4+ T cells sorted from blood. The receptor set was obtained from a man aged 25-45 years in good health. CDR3s include the opening cysteine and the closing phenylalanine or tryptophan. The order of the fields is V gene, D gene, CDR3 length, CDR3 protein. The D gene is left open where the match is weak.

v_gene: TRBV6-4
d_gene: .
len: 14
CDR3aa: CASSDGRGSYGYTF

v_gene: TRBV5-5
d_gene: .
len: 13
CDR3aa: CASSFAGADTQYF

v_gene: TRBV9
d_gene: .
len: 15
CDR3aa: CASSVTGDMNTEAFF

v_gene: TRBV2
d_gene: TRBD1
len: 15
CDR3aa: CASVWGPGQGSEQYF

v_gene: TRBV2
d_gene: .
len: 13
CDR3aa: CASRSGRTDTQYF

v_gene: TRBV15
d_gene: TRBD2
len: 15
CDR3aa: CATSRVAGVHNEQFF

v_gene: TRBV7-3
d_gene: TRBD2
len: 15
CDR3aa: CASSLDRGRTDTQYF

v_gene: TRBV6-1
d_gene: .
len: 13
CDR3aa: CATSMEGSDTQYF

v_gene: TRBV28
d_gene: .
len: 18
CDR3aa: CASSLFSLRMVWTGELFF

v_gene: TRBV28
d_gene: TRBD2
len: 14
CDR3aa: CASSSSGGTYEQYF

v_gene: TRBV6-6
d_gene: .
len: 12
CDR3aa: CASSYGVETQYF

v_gene: TRBV6-1
d_gene: TRBD1
len: 17
CDR3aa: CASSVFGQGASGNTIYF

v_gene: TRBV9
d_gene: TRBD1
len: 16
CDR3aa: CASLPARTGLYNEQFF

v_gene: TRBV5-4
d_gene: .
len: 16
CDR3aa: CASSPRVARGGGEQYF

v_gene: TRBV6-5
d_gene: TRBD1
len: 14
CDR3aa: CASSYLGTGREQYF

v_gene: TRBV7-2
d_gene: TRBD2
len: 14
CDR3aa: CASRSGRAGETQYF

v_gene: TRBV5-1
d_gene: TRBD1
len: 17
CDR3aa: CASSALGGQGAENEQYF

v_gene: TRBV18
d_gene: .
len: 15
CDR3aa: CASSGNTGLNQPQHF

v_gene: TRBV29-1
d_gene: TRBD2
len: 12
CDR3aa: CSAWTSRERQYF

v_gene: TRBV20-1
d_gene: .
len: 11
CDR3aa: CSASNLAEQFF

v_gene: TRBV10-1
d_gene: TRBD1
len: 16
CDR3aa: CASSTGDRRRSDTQYF

v_gene: TRBV4-2
d_gene: TRBD1
len: 14
CDR3aa: CASSLDREDQPQHF

v_gene: TRBV9
d_gene: .
len: 13
CDR3aa: CASSADSPETQYF

v_gene: TRBV10-3
d_gene: TRBD1
len: 13
CDR3aa: CAIGQGTNTEAFF

v_gene: TRBV5-4
d_gene: .
len: 14
CDR3aa: CASSSQGSTDTQYF

v_gene: TRBV28
d_gene: TRBD1
len: 15
CDR3aa: CASTQEGAYQETQYF

v_gene: TRBV7-8
d_gene: TRBD2
len: 18
CDR3aa: CASSILKLADITQSGQYF

v_gene: TRBV18
d_gene: TRBD1
len: 18
CDR3aa: CASSLAGTGFNRQETQYF

v_gene: TRBV6-5
d_gene: .
len: 15
CDR3aa: CASSYNGAMNTEAFF

v_gene: TRBV2
d_gene: .
len: 13
CDR3aa: CASRLLSTGELFF

v_gene: TRBV6-5
d_gene: .
len: 13
CDR3aa: CASSASFGNTIYF

v_gene: TRBV20-1
d_gene: .
len: 11
CDR3aa: CSARSGTEAFF

v_gene: TRBV2
d_gene: TRBD1
len: 13
CDR3aa: CASSERDRETQYF

v_gene: TRBV7-8
d_gene: .
len: 15
CDR3aa: CASLGSRRNTGELFF

v_gene: TRBV5-5
d_gene: .
len: 12
CDR3aa: CASSLRADTQYF

v_gene: TRBV2
d_gene: .
len: 13
CDR3aa: CASSENRDTEQYF

v_gene: TRBV15
d_gene: .
len: 18
CDR3aa: CATSRDPDSLSGANVLTF

v_gene: TRBV28
d_gene: .
len: 12
CDR3aa: CASSSHGNTIYF

v_gene: TRBV5-1
d_gene: .
len: 13
CDR3aa: CASSSGLPGEQFF

v_gene: TRBV9
d_gene: .
len: 14
CDR3aa: CASTLSGDSYEQYF

v_gene: TRBV5-1
d_gene: .
len: 13
CDR3aa: CASSLVLQETQYF

v_gene: TRBV18
d_gene: .
len: 13
CDR3aa: CASSLSTYNEQFF

v_gene: TRBV19
d_gene: TRBD2
len: 15
CDR3aa: CASSIGLARTDTQYF

v_gene: TRBV9
d_gene: TRBD1
len: 14
CDR3aa: CASSLRQGPGELFF

v_gene: TRBV7-2
d_gene: .
len: 14
CDR3aa: CASSTRTADYEQYF

v_gene: TRBV5-1
d_gene: TRBD1
len: 15
CDR3aa: CASSSGTENSYEQYF

v_gene: TRBV6-5
d_gene: .
len: 13
CDR3aa: CATKWGTDTEAFF

v_gene: TRBV18
d_gene: .
len: 16
CDR3aa: CASSPRLDSGVYGYTF

v_gene: TRBV4-1
d_gene: TRBD1
len: 16
CDR3aa: CASSQSDRGYTGELFF

v_gene: TRBV4-2
d_gene: TRBD1
len: 16
CDR3aa: CASSQGQGDQQETQYF

v_gene: TRBV18
d_gene: TRBD2
len: 17
CDR3aa: CASSPGLAGGATDTQYF

v_gene: TRBV5-4
d_gene: TRBD1
len: 15
CDR3aa: CASSLRTGMNYGYTF

v_gene: TRBV27
d_gene: TRBD1
len: 14
CDR3aa: CASSGRRGNETQYF

v_gene: TRBV5-4
d_gene: TRBD2
len: 15
CDR3aa: CASSSGTSGSGGLFF

v_gene: TRBV28
d_gene: .
len: 15
CDR3aa: CASSPVGRGGQPQHF

v_gene: TRBV18
d_gene: TRBD1
len: 15
CDR3aa: CATRHPGTDVNEQFF

v_gene: TRBV30
d_gene: .
len: 12
CDR3aa: CAWSPGYNEQFF

v_gene: TRBV7-9
d_gene: TRBD1
len: 18
CDR3aa: CASSPSGTGLSGANVLTF

v_gene: TRBV7-2
d_gene: .
len: 13
CDR3aa: CASGSGATDTQYF

v_gene: TRBV5-1
d_gene: .
len: 20
CDR3aa: CASSLLAGGQSQLAKNIQYF